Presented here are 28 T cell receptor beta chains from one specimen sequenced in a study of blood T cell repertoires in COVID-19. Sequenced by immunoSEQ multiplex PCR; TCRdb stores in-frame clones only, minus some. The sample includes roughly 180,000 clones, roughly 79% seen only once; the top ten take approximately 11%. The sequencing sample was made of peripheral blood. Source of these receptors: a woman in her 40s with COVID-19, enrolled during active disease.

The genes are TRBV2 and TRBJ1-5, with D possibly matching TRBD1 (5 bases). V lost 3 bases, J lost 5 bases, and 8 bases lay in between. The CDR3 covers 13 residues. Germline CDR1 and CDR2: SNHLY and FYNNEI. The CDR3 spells CASSDQGYQPQHF. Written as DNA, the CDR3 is TGTGCCAGCAGTGACCAGGGCTATCAGCCCCAGCATTTT.

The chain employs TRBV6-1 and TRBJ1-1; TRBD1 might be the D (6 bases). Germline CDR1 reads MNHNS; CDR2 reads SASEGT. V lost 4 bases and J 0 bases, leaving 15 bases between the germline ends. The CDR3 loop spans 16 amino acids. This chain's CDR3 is CASSGETGFLNTEAFF. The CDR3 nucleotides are TGTGCCAGCAGTGGAGAGACAGGATTTTTGAACACTGAAGCTTTCTTT.

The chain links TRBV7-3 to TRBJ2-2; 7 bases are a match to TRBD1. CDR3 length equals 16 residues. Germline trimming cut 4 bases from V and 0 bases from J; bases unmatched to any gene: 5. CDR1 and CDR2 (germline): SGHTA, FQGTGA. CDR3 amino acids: CASSSTGTANTGELFF. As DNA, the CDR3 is TGTGCCAGCAGCTCCACCGGGACAGCGAACACCGGGGAGCTGTTTTTT.

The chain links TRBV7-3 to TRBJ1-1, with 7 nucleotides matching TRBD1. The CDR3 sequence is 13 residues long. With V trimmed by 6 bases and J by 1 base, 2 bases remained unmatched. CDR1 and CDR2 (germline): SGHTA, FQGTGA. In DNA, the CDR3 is TGTGCCAGCAGGGGACAGCCGAACACTGAAGCTTTCTTT. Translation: CASRGQPNTEAFF. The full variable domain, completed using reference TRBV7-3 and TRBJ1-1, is GAGVSQTPSNKVTEKGKYVELRCDPISGHTALYWYRQSLGQGPEFLIYFQGTGAADDSGLPNDRFFAVRPEGSVSTLKIQRTERGDSAVYLCASRGQPNTEAFFGQGTRLTVV.

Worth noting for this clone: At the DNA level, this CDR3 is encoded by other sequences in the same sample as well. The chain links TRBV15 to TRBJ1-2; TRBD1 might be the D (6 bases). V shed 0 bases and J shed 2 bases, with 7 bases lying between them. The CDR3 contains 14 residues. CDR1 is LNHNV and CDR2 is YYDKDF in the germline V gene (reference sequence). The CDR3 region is CATSRDRGNYGYTF. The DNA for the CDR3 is TGTGCCACCAGCAGAGACAGGGGAAACTATGGCTACACCTTC. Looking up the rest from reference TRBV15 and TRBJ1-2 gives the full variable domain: DAMVIQNPRYQVTQFGKPVTLSCSQTLNHNVMYWYQQKSSQAPKLLFHYYDKDFNNEADTPDNFQSRRPNTSFCFLDIRSPGLGDTAMYLCATSRDRGNYGYTFGSGTRLTVV.

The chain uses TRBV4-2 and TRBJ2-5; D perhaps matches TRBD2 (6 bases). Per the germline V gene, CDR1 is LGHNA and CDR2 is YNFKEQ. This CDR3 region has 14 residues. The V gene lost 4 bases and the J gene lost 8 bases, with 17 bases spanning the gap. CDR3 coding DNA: TGTGCCAGCAGCCTTCGGGACTCCGATTCTACCCAGTACTTC. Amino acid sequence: CASSLRDSDSTQYF.

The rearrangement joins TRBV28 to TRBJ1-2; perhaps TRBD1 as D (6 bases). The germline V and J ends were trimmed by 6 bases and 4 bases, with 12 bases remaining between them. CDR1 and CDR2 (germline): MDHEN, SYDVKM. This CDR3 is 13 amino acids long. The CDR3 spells CASSRTGLYGYTF. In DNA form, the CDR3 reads TGTGCCAGCAGCCGTACAGGGCTCTATGGCTACACCTTC.

CDR3 loop: CASSQGGGVKDTQYF. The CDR3, as DNA: TGTGCCAGCAGCCAAGGGGGAGGAGTTAAGGATACGCAGTATTTT. The chain links TRBV3-1 (or the pseudogene TRBV3-2) to TRBJ2-3, with TRBD2 as a possible D gene (6 bases). The germline gives CDR1 LGHDT, CDR2 YNNKEL (reference sequence). The CDR3 runs to 15 residues. V was pared by 1 base and J by 6 bases, with 14 bases between.

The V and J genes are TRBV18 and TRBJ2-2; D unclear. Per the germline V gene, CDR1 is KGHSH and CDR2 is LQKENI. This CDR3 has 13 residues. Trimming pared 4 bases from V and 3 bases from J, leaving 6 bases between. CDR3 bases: TGTGCCAGCTCACGACATGACACCGGGGAGCTGTTTTTT. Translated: CASSRHDTGELFF.

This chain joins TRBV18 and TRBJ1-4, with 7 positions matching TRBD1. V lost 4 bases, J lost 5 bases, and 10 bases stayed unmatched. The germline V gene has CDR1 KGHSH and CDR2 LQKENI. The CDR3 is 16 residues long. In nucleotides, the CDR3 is TGTGCCAGCTCACTACGACGGGACAGTACGAATGAAAAACTGTTTTTT. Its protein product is CASSLRRDSTNEKLFF. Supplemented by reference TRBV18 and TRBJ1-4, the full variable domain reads NAGVMQNPRHLVRRRGQEARLRCSPMKGHSHVYWYRQLPEEGLKFMVYLQKENIIDESGMPKERFSAEFPKEGPSILRIQQVVRGDSAAYFCASSLRRDSTNEKLFFGSGTQLSVL.

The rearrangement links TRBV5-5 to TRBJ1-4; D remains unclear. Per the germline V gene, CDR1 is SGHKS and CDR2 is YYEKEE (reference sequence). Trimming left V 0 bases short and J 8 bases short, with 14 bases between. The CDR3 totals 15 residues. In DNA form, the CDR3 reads TGTGCCAGCAGCTTGGCCGGGTCCGTGAGCGAAAAACTGTTTTTT. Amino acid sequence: CASSLAGSVSEKLFF.

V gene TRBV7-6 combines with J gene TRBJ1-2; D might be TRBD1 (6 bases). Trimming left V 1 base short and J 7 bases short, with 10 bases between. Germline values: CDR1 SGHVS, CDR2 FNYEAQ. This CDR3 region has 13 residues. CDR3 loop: CASSLETGSGYTF. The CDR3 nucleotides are TGTGCCAGCAGCTTAGAAACAGGGTCTGGCTACACCTTC.

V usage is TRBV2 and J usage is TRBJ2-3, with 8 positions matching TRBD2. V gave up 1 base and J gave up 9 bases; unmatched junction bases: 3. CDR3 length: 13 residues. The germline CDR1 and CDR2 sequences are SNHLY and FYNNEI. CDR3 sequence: CASSEGLAGTQYF. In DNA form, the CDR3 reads TGTGCCAGCAGTGAAGGCTTAGCGGGGACGCAGTATTTT.

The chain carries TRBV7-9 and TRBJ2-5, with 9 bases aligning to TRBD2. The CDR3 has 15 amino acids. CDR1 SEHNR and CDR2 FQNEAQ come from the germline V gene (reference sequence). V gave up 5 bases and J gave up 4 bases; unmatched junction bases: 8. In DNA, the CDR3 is TGTGCCAGCAGCCCCGTGATAGCGGGGGTAGAGACCCAGTACTTC. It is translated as CASSPVIAGVETQYF.

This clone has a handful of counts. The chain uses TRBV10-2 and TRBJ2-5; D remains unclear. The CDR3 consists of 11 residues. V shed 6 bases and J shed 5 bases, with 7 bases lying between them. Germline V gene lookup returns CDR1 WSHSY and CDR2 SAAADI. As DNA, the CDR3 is TGCGCCAGCAGCCCCGGGGAGACCCAGTACTTC. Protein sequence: CASSPGETQYF.

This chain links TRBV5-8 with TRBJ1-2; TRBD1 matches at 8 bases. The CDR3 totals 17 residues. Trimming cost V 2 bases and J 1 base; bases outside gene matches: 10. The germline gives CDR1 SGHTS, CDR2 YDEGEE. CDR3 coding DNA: TGTGCCAGCAGCTTCGGACAGGGCCTGGGGGTTAACTATGGCTACACCTTC. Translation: CASSFGQGLGVNYGYTF.

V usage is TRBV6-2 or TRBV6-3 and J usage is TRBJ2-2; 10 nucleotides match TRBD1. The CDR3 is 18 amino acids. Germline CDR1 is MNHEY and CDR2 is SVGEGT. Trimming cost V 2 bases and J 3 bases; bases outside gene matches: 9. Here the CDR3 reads CASSYDPVGTGDTGELFF. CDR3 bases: TGTGCCAGCAGTTACGATCCGGTCGGGACAGGGGACACCGGGGAGCTGTTTTTT.

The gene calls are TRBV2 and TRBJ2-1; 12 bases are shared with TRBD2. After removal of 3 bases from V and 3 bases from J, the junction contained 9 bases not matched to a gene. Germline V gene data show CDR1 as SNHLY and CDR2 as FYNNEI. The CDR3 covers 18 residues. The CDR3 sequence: CASSDGTSGSFIYNEQFF. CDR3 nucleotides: TGTGCCAGCAGTGACGGGACTAGCGGGTCCTTTATCTACAATGAGCAGTTCTTC.

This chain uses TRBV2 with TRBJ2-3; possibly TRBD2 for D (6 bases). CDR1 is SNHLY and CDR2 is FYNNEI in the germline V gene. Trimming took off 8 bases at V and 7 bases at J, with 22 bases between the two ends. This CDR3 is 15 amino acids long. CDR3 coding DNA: TGTGCCAGCTTCGCCGGGACTGCCCGCAGTTATACGCAGTATTTT. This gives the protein CASFAGTARSYTQYF. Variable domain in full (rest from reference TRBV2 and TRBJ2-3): EPEVTQTPSHQVTQMGQEVILRCVPISNHLYFYWYRQILGQKVEFLVSFYNNEISEKSEIFDDQFSVERPDGSNFTLKIRSTKLEDSAMYFCASFAGTARSYTQYFGPGTRLTVL.

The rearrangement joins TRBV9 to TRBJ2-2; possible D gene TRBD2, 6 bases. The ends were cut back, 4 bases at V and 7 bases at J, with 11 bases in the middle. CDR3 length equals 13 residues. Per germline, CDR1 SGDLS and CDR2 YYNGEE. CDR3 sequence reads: CASSITSFGELFF. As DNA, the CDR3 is TGTGCCAGCAGCATTACTAGCTTCGGGGAGCTGTTTTTT.

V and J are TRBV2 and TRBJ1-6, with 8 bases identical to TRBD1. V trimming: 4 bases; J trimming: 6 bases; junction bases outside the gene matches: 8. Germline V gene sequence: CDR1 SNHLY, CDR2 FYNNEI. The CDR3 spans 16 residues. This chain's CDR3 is CASSGGVRGRNSPLHF. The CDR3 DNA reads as TGTGCCAGCAGTGGGGGGGTCAGGGGGCGTAATTCACCCCTCCACTTT. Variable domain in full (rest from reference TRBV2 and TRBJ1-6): EPEVTQTPSHQVTQMGQEVILRCVPISNHLYFYWYRQILGQKVEFLVSFYNNEISEKSEIFDDQFSVERPDGSNFTLKIRSTKLEDSAMYFCASSGGVRGRNSPLHFGNGTRLTVT.

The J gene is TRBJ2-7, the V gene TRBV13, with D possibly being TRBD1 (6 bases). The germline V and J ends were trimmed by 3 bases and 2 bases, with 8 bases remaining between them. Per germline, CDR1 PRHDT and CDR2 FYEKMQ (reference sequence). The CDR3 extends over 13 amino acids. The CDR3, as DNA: TGTGCCAGCAGCTTCGACAGGACCTACGAGCAGTACTTC. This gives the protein CASSFDRTYEQYF.

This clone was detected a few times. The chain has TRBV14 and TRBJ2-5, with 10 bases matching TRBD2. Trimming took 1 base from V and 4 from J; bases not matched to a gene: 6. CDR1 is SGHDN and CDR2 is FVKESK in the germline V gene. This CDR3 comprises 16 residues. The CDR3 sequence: CASSQVERGGLETQYF. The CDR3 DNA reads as TGTGCCAGCAGCCAAGTGGAGCGGGGGGGCCTAGAGACCCAGTACTTC.

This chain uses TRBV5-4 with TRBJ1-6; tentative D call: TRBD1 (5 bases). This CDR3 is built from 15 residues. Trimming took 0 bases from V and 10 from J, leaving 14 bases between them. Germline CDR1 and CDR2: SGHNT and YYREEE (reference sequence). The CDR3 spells CASSLDPTRGSPLHF. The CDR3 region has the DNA TGTGCCAGCAGCTTGGATCCCACCCGGGGGTCACCCCTCCACTTT.

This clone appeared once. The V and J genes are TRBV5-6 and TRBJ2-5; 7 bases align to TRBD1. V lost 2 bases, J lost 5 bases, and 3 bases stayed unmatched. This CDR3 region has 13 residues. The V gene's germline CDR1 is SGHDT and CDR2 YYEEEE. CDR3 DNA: TGTGCCAGCAGCTTTGAGGGGGCGGAGACCCAGTACTTC. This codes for CASSFEGAETQYF.

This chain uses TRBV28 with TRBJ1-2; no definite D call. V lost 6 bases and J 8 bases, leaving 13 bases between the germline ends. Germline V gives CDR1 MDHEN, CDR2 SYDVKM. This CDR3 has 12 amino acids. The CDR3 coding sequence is TGTGCCAGCAGAGATCCCGGGAGAGGCTACACCTTC. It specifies CASRDPGRGYTF.

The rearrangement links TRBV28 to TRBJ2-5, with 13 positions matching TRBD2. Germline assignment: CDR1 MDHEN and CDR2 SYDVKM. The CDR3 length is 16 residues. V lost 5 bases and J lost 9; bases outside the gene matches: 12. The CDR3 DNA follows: TGTGCCAGCAGTCCAAGGACTAGCGGGAGAGGCGGGGCCCAGTACTTC. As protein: CASSPRTSGRGGAQYF.

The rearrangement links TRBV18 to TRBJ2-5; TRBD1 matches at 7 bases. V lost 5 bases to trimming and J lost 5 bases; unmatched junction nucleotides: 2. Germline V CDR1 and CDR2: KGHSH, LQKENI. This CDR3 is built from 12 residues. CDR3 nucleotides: TGTGCCAGCTCAAAACAGGGGGAGACCCAGTACTTC. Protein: CASSKQGETQYF.